This T cell receptor beta chain was profiled in a study of OX40 agonist ivuxolimab in advanced cancers. For context, the study as a whole: Ivuxolimab was a fully human IgG2 agonistic monoclonal antibody targeting the costimulatory receptor OX40 (CD134). Intravenous ivuxolimab was administered to patients every 2 weeks at six dose levels: 0.01, 0.1, 0.3, 1.5, 3 and 10 mg/kg. Among the roughly 54 dose-escalation patients, approximately 20 had hepatocellular carcinoma, roughly 15 melanoma, 9 renal cell carcinoma and 9 head and neck cancer. In the dose-escalation cohort, around four fifths of patients were male, and the mean age was roughly 60 years with a range of roughly 23 to 90. Patients were allowed to have had prior anti-PD-1, anti-PD-L1 or anti-CTLA-4 therapy, and more than 30% of the dose-escalation patients had previously received checkpoint inhibitors. Partial responses occurred in three dose-escalation patients, of whom one had hepatocellular carcinoma and two had cutaneous melanoma. Peripheral TCRbeta sequencing aimed to test whether ivuxolimab altered TCR sequence diversity and caused clonal T-cell expansion. The monotherapy dose-escalation portion (N ≈ 50 patients) of the phase I ivuxolimab trial is reported in the paper.

On the study overall, not on this receptor specifically: Low levels of normalized T-cell clonal expansion were also shown by some nonresponding patients. After ivuxolimab, expanded clones were on average more numerous among CD8+ T cells than among CD4+ T cells. In the 0.1-3.0 mg/kg groups, partial responders had among the lowest normalized peripheral clonal expansion, particularly in CD8+ T cells. At doses from 0.1 to 3.0 mg/kg, clonal expansion was seen in both CD4+ and CD8+ blood T cells between baseline and week 6. The antigen specificity of the clonally expanded peripheral T cells was not determined.

With respect to this clone: Its antigen has not been determined. No base-level quality is on record; no much larger clone is a single base apart.

Spanning cysteine to phenylalanine, the CDR3 consists of 15 amino acids. Just CDR3 DNA is preserved here, 45 bases in frame from base 1. CDR1 and CDR2 (MDHEN, SYDVKM) derive from the germline V gene. V drops 6 bases and J drops 7 bases, leaving 19 bases in between. Patients with a history of autoimmune disease or receiving systemic immunosuppression were excluded from the trial. Peripheral blood for TCR sequencing was drawn from every dose cohort at baseline, at cycle 4 day 1 and at cycle 7 day 1. The samples were drawn from a first-in-human, open-label, multicenter phase I dose-escalation trial of ivuxolimab. Adults with locally advanced or metastatic melanoma, renal cell, hepatocellular, or head and neck squamous cell carcinoma were enrolled in the trial. Before TCR sequencing, CD4+ T cells and CD8+ T cells were sorted from peripheral blood as separate populations. Genomic DNA was extracted from sorted cells for sequencing of the TCRbeta CDR3 region. The immunoSEQ Assay was used to sequence the TCRbeta CDR3 regions. Held by TCRdb, this immuneACCESS table contains in-frame sequences only and omits some clones. Under half of the omission traces to an unresolved V gene where checked; the cause of the rest is unknown. The sample table records 30,000 to 45,000 clones; about 74% of these occur just once. The ten largest clones represent approximately 13% of the sample.

Sequences were derived from CD4+ or CD8+ T cells sorted from blood, sampled in a trial of the OX40 agonist ivuxolimab. The sequence is built from TRBV28 and TRBJ2-4; a tentative D call is TRBD1 (6 bases match). The TCR was taken from an adult with an advanced solid tumor such as melanoma, head and neck, liver or kidney cancer. The CDR3 reads CASRPDRRPPNIQYF. The base sequence is TGTGCCAGCAGACCAGACAGGCGGCCCCCCAACATTCAGTACTTC.